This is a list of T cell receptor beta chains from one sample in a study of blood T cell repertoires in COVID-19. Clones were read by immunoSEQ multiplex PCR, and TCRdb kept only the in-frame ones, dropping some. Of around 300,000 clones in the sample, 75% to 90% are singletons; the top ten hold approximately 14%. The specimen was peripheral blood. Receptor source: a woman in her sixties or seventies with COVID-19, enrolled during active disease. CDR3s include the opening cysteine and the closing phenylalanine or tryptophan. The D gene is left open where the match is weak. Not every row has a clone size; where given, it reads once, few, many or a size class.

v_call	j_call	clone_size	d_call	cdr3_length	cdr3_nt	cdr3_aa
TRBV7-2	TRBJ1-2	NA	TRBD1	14	TGTGCCAGCAGCTTAGAAGGGACAGGGGGTGGCTACACCTTC	CASSLEGTGGGYTF
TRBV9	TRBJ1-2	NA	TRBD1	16	TGTGCCAGCAGCGTAGGGACAGGGTTCCCTCGAGGGGGCTACACCTTC	CASSVGTGFPRGGYTF
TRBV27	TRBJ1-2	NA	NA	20	TGTGCCAGCAGGCTCCCAGGATCGGACAGAAATTTTCACACTAACTATGGCTACACCTTC	CASRLPGSDRNFHTNYGYTF
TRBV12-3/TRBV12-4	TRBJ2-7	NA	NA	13	TGTGCCAGCAGTTTACTGGGGGCCTCCGAGCAGTACTTC	CASSLLGASEQYF
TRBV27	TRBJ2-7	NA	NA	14	TGTGCCAGCAGTTCCTGGGGCGCAGACAACGAGCAGTACTTC	CASSSWGADNEQYF
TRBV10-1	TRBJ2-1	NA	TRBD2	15	TGCGCCAGCAGTTCTCGACTAGCGGGGATGAATGAGCAGTTCTTC	CASSSRLAGMNEQFF
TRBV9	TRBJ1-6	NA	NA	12	TGTGCCAGCAGCGACAGGAATTCACCCCTCCACTTT	CASSDRNSPLHF
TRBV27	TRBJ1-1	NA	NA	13	TGTGCCAGCAGAGACGAGGCATACACTGAAGCTTTCTTT	CASRDEAYTEAFF
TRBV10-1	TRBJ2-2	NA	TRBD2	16	TGCGCCAGCAGTGATGGCGGGCTAGCGGGTAGCGGGGAGCTGTTTTTT	CASSDGGLAGSGELFF
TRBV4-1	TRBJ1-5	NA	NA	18	TGCGCCAGCAGCCAAGATCGGGGTTTGAGGGCAGACAATCAGCCCCAGCATTTT	CASSQDRGLRADNQPQHF
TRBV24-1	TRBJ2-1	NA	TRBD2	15	TGTGCCACCAGTGATGCGGGGGTCGCCAACAATGAGCAGTTCTTC	CATSDAGVANNEQFF
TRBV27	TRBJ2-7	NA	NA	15	TGTGCCAGCAGTTTAATCGCCGGGGTTTCCTACGAGCAGTACTTC	CASSLIAGVSYEQYF
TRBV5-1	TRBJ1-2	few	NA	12	TGCGCCAGCAGAGAGGGTGCCTATGGCTACACCTTC	CASREGAYGYTF
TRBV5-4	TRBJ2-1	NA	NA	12	TGTGCCAGCAGCGATCGGACAGAAGAGCAGTTCTTC	CASSDRTEEQFF
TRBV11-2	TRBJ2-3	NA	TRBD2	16	TGTGCCAGCAGCTCCCCATTCCTAGCGGTTACAGATACGCAGTATTTT	CASSSPFLAVTDTQYF
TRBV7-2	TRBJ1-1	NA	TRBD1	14	TGTGCCAGCAGCCGGACAGGGAGGAAAACTGAAGCTTTCTTT	CASSRTGRKTEAFF
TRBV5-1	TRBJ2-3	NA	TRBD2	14	TGCGCCAGCAGAGCGGGGACTGCCACAGATACGCAGTATTTT	CASRAGTATDTQYF
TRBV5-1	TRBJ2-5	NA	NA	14	TGCGCCAGCAGCTTTCAGGGGCTTAGAGAGACCCAGTACTTC	CASSFQGLRETQYF
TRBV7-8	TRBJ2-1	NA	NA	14	TGTGCCAGCAAATTACGATTCCCTAATACTGAGCAGTTCTTC	CASKLRFPNTEQFF
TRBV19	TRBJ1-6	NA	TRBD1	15	TGTGCCAGTAGTATCTCGTGGGACAGGGGTTCACCCCTCCACTTT	CASSISWDRGSPLHF
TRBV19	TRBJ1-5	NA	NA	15	TGTGCCAGTAGTATCGCCGGGTATAGCAATCAGCCCCAGCATTTT	CASSIAGYSNQPQHF
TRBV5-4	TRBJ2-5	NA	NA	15	TGTGCCAGCAGCTTGGAGCGGGCAGGGTCGGAGACCCAGTACTTC	CASSLERAGSETQYF
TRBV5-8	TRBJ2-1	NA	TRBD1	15	TGTGCCAGCAGCTTACACAGGGGGCCTTCAAGTGAGCAGTTCTTC	CASSLHRGPSSEQFF
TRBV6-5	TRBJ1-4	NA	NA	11	TGTGCCAGCTCGGGGAATGAAAAACTGTTTTTT	CASSGNEKLFF
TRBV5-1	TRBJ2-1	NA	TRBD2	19	TGCGCCAGCAGCTTGGCGGCTAGCGGGGGGTGGAGCTCCTACAATGAGCAGTTCTTC	CASSLAASGGWSSYNEQFF
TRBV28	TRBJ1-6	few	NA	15	TGTGCCAGCAGTTTTGGACGGGGGGTTAATTCACCCCTCCACTTT	CASSFGRGVNSPLHF
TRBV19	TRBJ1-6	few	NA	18	TGTGCCAGTAGTACCCGCACTGTGTTAAGCTCCTATAATTCACCCCTCCACTTT	CASSTRTVLSSYNSPLHF
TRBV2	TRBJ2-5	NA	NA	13	TGTGCCAGCAGTGGTCGGTTTCGGGAGACCCAGTACTTC	CASSGRFRETQYF
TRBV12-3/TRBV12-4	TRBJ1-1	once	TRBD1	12	TGTGCCAGCAAATACAGGGGTGCTGAAGCTTTCTTT	CASKYRGAEAFF
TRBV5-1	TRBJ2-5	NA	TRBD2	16	TGCGCCAGCAGCTTTCGGACTAGCGGGGGGTCGGAGACCCAGTACTTC	CASSFRTSGGSETQYF
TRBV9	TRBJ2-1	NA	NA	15	TGTGCCAGCAGCGAGGGGGTACCAACCTACAATGAGCAGTTCTTC	CASSEGVPTYNEQFF
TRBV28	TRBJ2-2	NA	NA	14	TGTGCCAGCAGTTTATCCAGGGGCACCGGGGAGCTGTTTTTT	CASSLSRGTGELFF
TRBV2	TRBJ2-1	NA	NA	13	TGTGCCAGCAGGGTACTAGAGTACAATGAGCAGTTCTTC	CASRVLEYNEQFF
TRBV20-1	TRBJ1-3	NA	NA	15	TGCAGTGCTAGTTTCCAGGGTCGATATGGAAACACCATATATTTT	CSASFQGRYGNTIYF
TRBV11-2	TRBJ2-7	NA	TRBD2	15	TGTGCCAGCAGCCGCGCAGCGGGACCGACCTACGAGCAGTACTTC	CASSRAAGPTYEQYF
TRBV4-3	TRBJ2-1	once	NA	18	TGCGCCAGCAGCCCCAGGTTCGGGATCAGTACACAGGGCAATGAGCAGTTCTTC	CASSPRFGISTQGNEQFF
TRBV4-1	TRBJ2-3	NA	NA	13	TGCGCCAGCAGCTTCACCGAGTTGGATACGCAGTATTTT	CASSFTELDTQYF
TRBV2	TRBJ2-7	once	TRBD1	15	TGTGCCAGCAGTGAACAGGGACAGGGGCTGCACGAGCAGTACTTC	CASSEQGQGLHEQYF
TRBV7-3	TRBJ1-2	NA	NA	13	TGTGCCAGCAACTACAGACAGCCCCATGGCTACACCTTC	CASNYRQPHGYTF
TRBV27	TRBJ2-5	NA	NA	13	TGTGCCAGCAGTTTACCCGGCGGGGAGACCCAGTACTTC	CASSLPGGETQYF
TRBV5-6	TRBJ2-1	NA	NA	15	TGTGCCAGCAGCTTGGACGGGTTTGGATACAATGAGCAGTTCTTC	CASSLDGFGYNEQFF
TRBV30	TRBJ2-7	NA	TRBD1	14	TGTGCCTGGAGTAGGACAGGGGGCGCCTACGAGCAGTACTTC	CAWSRTGGAYEQYF
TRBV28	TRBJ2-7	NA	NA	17	TGTGCCAGCAGTTTACCGGTGCAGGGCATGTCCTCCTACGAGCAGTACTTC	CASSLPVQGMSSYEQYF
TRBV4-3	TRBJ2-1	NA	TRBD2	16	TGCGCCAGCAGCCAAGGGCCAGCGGGGGCTTACAATGAGCAGTTCTTC	CASSQGPAGAYNEQFF
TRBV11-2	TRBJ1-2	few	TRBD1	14	TGTGCCAGCAGCTTGTCGGGACAGGGGGATGGCTACACCTTC	CASSLSGQGDGYTF
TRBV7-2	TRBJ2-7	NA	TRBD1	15	TGTGCCAGCAGCTTACCGGGACAGGGTATGAATGAGCAGTACTTC	CASSLPGQGMNEQYF
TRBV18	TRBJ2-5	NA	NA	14	TGTGCCAGCTCACCATCAGGGCAGGAAGAGACCCAGTACTTC	CASSPSGQEETQYF
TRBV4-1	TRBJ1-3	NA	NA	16	TGCGCCAGCAGCCAAGATCAGGGTGGGCGAAGAAACACCATATATTTT	CASSQDQGGRRNTIYF
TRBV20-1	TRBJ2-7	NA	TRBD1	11	TGCAGTGTAACGACCGGACAGGCGCAGTACTTC	CSVTTGQAQYF
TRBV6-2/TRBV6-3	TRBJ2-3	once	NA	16	TGTGCCAGCAGTAACAAAGGGTCGGGGGGCACAGATACGCAGTATTTT	CASSNKGSGGTDTQYF